This TCR beta chain derives from a study of T cell changes during pregnancy in multiple sclerosis. Sequencing was performed with immunoSEQ multiplex PCR; in TCRdb, only in-frame clones are kept and a portion is missing. The profile covers fewer than 140,000 clones, with 75% to 95% appearing a single time and about 1.6% taken by the ten largest. This clone was picked up a small number of times. The CDR3 is made up of 15 amino acids. With V trimmed by 4 bases and J by 9 bases, 6 bases remained unmatched. This TCR was recovered from a female donor with multiple sclerosis, enrolled in a pregnancy study. The chain couples TRBV6-7 to TRBJ1-6, with 10 bases lining up with TRBD1. TRBV6-7 is annotated as an ORF whose role is uncertain. The source was peripheral blood, collected before pregnancy. In DNA, the CDR3 is TGTGCCAGCAGTTCTCATGGGACAGGGGCTTCACCCCTCCACTTT. This gives the protein CASSSHGTGASPLHF.